This T cell receptor (beta chain) comes out of a study of early T cells in non-severe SARS-CoV-2 infection. Across the whole study: Sequencing input comprised bulk RNA from unsorted whole blood; chain pairing was not available.

A note on this clonotype: Its target is not known.

Study outcomes and limitations: There was a bias toward anti-spike CD8 responses in VDJdb matching, which missed private and CD4 specificities.

cDNA molecules, individually, were tagged with unique molecular identifiers. MiXCR was run by TCRdb on the 5' RACE reads, yielding one entry per CDR3 protein. The table lists 70,000 or so distinct CDR3 sequences, 12% to 15% of them singletons. V was clipped by 0 bases and J by 0 bases, with 10 bases between them. Germline V gives CDR1 LGHNA, CDR2 YSLEER. The CDR3 contains 16 residues. The TCR originated in an adult who was a healthcare worker with PCR-confirmed SARS-CoV-2 infection or an uninfected control (not recorded which). The V call is TRBV4-3, the J call TRBJ2-3; D ambiguous. Material for sequencing was whole blood. CDR3 sequence: CASSQDRAGSTDTQYF. The CDR3 nucleotides are TGCGCCAGCAGCCAAGATCGGGCTGGTAGCACAGATACGCAGTATTTT.